The clone carrying this T cell receptor beta chain has only a few counts. These data originate in a study of blood T cell repertoires in COVID-19. Study-level information: Donors in the United States, Italy and Spain gave samples during acute or convalescent COVID-19.

Original processing methods: It was from reference gene primer amplification that nucleated cell counts were estimated. This table comes from immunoSEQ multiplex PCR, and its TCRdb copy is limited to in-frame clones, with some not included. V and J calls and clone size are those listed in that table; D and trimming were worked out from the DNA. In the table there are 65,000 to 70,000 clones, around 85% of which are singletons. The CDR3 covers 15 residues. V dropped 4 bases and J dropped 7 bases, with 19 bases sitting between them. CDR1 LGHNA and CDR2 YNFKEQ come from the germline V gene. The sample was peripheral blood. The chain combines TRBV4-2 with TRBJ1-2, with D tentatively TRBD1 (6 bases). This clonotype was obtained from a woman in her fifties or sixties with acute or convalescent COVID-19. This CDR3 reads CASSPVGGRDSGYTF. CDR3 coding DNA: TGTGCCAGCAGCCCAGTTGGGGGCCGCGATTCTGGCTACACCTTC.